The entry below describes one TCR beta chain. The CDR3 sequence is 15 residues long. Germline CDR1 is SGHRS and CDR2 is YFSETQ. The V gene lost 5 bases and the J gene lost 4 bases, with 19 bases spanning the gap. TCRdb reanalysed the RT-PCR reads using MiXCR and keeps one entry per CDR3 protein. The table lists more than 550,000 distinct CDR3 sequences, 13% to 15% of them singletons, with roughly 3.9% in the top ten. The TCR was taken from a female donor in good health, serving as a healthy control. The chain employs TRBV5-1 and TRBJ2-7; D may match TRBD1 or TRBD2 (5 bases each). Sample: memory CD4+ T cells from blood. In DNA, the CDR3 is TGCGCCAGCAGAACTTTACCGGGACCCTCATACGAGCAGTACTTC. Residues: CASRTLPGPSYEQYF.